This T cell receptor beta chain appears in the sequencing data of a study of blood T cell repertoires in COVID-19 (TCRdb year 2020). Broadly, across the study: Samples covering the acute and convalescent phases of COVID-19 were provided by collaborators in the United States, Italy and Spain. The material from the prospective study consisted of cDNA or gDNA derived from T cells, B-cell-depleted T cells, or PBMCs. Deeply sampled blood TCRbeta repertoires from subjects exposed to, actively infected with, or recovered from COVID-19 were included in the dataset. A freely available public database, intended as a resource for researchers studying the immune response to SARS-CoV-2, is where the repertoires were released. The samples were drawn from two sources: the first 160 participants of the ongoing ImmuneRACE study, and 1,254 subjects contributed by 6 global collaborators. Sample metadata almost always included a de-identified subject ID, COVID-19 status, age in years and sex. Where available, HLA class I and class II types were taken from metadata supplied by the sample provider and were not determined by assay-based typing.

Points the paper makes about the study in general: How much clinical and demographic metadata was included differed by source and by participant, and the metadata was provided uncurated.

TCRbeta CDR3 regions were amplified from genomic DNA by means of the immunoSEQ Assay, a bias-controlled multiplex PCR. On the authors' methods: Nucleated cell counts per sample were estimated from amplification of reference gene primers within the assay. To quantify the absolute abundance of each unique TCRbeta CDR3 rearrangement, sequence reads were collapsed and filtered. For each sample, productive Simpson clonality was calculated as the square root of Simpson's diversity index across productive rearrangements. TCRdb provides this immuneACCESS table in a form limited to in-frame rearrangements. Some clones are lacking; in checked studies, under half of them reflect an unresolved V gene, and why the rest are absent is not known. V and J calls and clone size are those listed in that table; D and trimming were worked out from the DNA. Counted in this sample were 350,000 or so clones; approximately 91% of them appeared once. Jointly, the top ten make up around 0.92% of the sample.

In the prospective study, participants were about 18 to 89 years old, resided in approximately 25 geographic areas of the United States, and were enrolled through a virtual design. In the prospective study, participants were assigned to cohorts based on the clinical history participants reported in a screening survey and a study questionnaire. Exposed participants were defined as having been in contact with someone with a PCR-confirmed or clinician-diagnosed COVID-19 case within 2 weeks of study entry. In the prospective study, mobile phlebotomists collected whole blood, serum and a nasopharyngeal or oropharyngeal swab from each participant. Participants in the prospective study had the option to provide additional blood draws and questionnaires over an approximately 2-month period. Before DNA extraction, blood samples from the prospective study were shipped at room temperature or frozen. Details on this clone: The clone's antigen remains unknown. Base quality data are lacking; no much larger clone is found one base away. The same CDR3 is also encoded by other DNA sequences in this sample.

V is cut by 2 bases and J by 0 bases, and the space between the germline ends is 4 bases. The germline V gene (reference sequence) sets CDR1 to LGHDT and CDR2 to YNNKEL. The CDR3 numbers 14 residues from cysteine through phenylalanine. Of the read, only the CDR3 DNA is kept; its 42 bases are in frame from base 1. This chain is built from TRBV3-1 (or the pseudogene TRBV3-2) and TRBJ2-2; the D segment cannot be called with confidence. The sequencing input was PBMCs or T cells enriched from blood (not recorded which). The clonotype was recovered from a woman in her thirties who had been exposed to COVID-19. This receptor has the CDR3 CASSQRANTGELFF. The DNA sequence reads TGTGCCAGCAGCCAAAGAGCGAACACCGGGGAGCTGTTTTTT.